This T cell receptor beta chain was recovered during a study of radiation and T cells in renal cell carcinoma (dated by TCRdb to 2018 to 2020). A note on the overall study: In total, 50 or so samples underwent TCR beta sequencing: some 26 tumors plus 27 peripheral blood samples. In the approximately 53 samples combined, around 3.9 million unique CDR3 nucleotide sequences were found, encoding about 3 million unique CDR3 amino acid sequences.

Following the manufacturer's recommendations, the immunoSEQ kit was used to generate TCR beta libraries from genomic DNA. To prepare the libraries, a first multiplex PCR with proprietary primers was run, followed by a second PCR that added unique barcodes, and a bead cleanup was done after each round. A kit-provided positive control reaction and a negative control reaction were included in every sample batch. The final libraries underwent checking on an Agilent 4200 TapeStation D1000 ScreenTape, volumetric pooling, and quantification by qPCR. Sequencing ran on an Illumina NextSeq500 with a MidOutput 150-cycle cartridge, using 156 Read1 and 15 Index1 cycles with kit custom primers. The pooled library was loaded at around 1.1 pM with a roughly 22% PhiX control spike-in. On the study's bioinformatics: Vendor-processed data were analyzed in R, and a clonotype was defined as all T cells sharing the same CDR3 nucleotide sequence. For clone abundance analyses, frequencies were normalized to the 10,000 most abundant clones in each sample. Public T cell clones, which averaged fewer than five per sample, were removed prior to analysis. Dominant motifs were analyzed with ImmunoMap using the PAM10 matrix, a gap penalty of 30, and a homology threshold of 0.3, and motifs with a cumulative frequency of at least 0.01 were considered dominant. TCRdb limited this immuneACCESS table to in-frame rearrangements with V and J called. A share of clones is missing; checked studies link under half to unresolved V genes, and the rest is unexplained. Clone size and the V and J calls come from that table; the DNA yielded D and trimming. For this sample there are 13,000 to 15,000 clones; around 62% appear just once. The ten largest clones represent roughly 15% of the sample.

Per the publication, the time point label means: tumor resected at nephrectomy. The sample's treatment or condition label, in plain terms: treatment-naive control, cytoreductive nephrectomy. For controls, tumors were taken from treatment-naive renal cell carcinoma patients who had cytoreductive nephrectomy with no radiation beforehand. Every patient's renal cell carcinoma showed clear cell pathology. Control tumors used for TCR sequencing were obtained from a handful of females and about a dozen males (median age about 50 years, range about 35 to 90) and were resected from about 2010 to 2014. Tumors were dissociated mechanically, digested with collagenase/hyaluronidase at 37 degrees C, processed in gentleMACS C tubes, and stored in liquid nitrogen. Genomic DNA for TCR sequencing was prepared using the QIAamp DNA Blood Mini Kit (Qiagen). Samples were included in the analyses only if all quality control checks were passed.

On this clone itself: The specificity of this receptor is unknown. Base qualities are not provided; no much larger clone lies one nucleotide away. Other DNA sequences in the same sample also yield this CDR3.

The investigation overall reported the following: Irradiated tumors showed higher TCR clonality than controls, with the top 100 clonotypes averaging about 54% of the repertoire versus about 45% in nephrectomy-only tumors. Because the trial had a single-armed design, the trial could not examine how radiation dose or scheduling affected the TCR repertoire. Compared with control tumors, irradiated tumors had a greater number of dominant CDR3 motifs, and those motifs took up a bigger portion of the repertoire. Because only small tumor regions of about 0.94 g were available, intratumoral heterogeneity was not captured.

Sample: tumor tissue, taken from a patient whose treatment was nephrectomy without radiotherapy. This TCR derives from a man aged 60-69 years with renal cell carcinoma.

The bases read TGTGCCAGCAGCTCTCCCATTTTGTACGAGCAGTACTTC. Its protein product is CASSSPILYEQYF. Recombination joined TRBV7-8 with TRBJ2-7, with no reliable assignment of the D segment. V loses 4 bases, J loses 4 bases, and the germline ends lie 11 bases apart. There are 13 amino acids in the CDR3, from cysteine to phenylalanine inclusive. Only the CDR3 portion is preserved as DNA: 39 bases, with reading frame beginning at the first base. Via the germline V gene, CDR1 is SGHVS and CDR2 FQNEAQ.